This entry lists 18 T cell receptor beta chains sequenced from one sample in a study of CD8 T cells in ankylosing spondylitis. The study's findings and limits: Fewer than ten highly homologous variants made up a TCR beta motif, and this motif appeared characteristic of ankylosing spondylitis blood.

TCRdb itself ran the 5' RACE reads through MiXCR, one entry per CDR3 protein. The sample shows fewer than 750,000 distinct CDR3 sequences, 15% to 20% of them seen only once. What these receptors recognize is not known. Specimen: blood, either unsorted or a sorted T cell fraction (not recorded which). The source of these receptors is a male donor with ankylosing spondylitis.

This clonotype was found a few times. J is TRBJ1-2 and V is TRBV4-2; D not resolved. CDR3 length: 14 amino acids. The V end lost 0 bases, the J end lost 8 bases, and 13 bases lay between the germline ends. Per germline, CDR1 LGHNA and CDR2 YNFKEQ. The CDR3 sequence is CASSQDLPVHGYTF. In DNA form, the CDR3 reads TGTGCCAGCAGCCAAGATCTCCCAGTCCACGGCTACACCTTC.

This clonotype appeared a few times. The rearrangement links TRBV28 to TRBJ2-1; 7 nucleotides line up with TRBD2. The CDR3 contains 14 residues. In germline, CDR1 is MDHEN, CDR2 SYDVKM. Trimming cost V 7 bases and J 4 bases; bases outside gene matches: 7. The CDR3 DNA reads as TGTGCCAGCACGACGGAGGGACTATACAATGAGCAGTTCTTC. Amino acids: CASTTEGLYNEQFF.

V gene TRBV29-1 combines with J gene TRBJ1-3; D call uncertain. This CDR3 has 11 residues. CDR1 is SQVTM, CDR2 ANQGSEA, per germline. V lost 5 bases, J lost 4 bases, and 6 bases lay in between. DNA of the CDR3: TGCAGCGTTCTTAACGGAAACACCATATATTTT. This encodes CSVLNGNTIYF.

The CDR3 loop is CSVKGLLNTQYF. The CDR3 region has the DNA TGCAGTGTCAAGGGACTTCTGAATACGCAGTATTTT. The chain combines TRBV20-1 with TRBJ2-3; a possible D gene is TRBD2 (6 bases). Trimming cost V 7 bases and J 7 bases, with 15 bases left between them. This CDR3 is 12 amino acids long. The germline V gene has CDR1 DFQATT and CDR2 SNEGSKA (reference sequence).

The rearrangement links TRBV12-3 or TRBV12-4 to TRBJ2-5; no reliable D call. Trimming removed 8 bases at V and 2 bases at J, with 12 bases between. This CDR3 spans 13 amino acids. CDR3: CASGVASQETQYF. The CDR3 DNA follows: TGTGCCAGCGGAGTAGCAAGTCAAGAGACCCAGTACTTC.

The chain couples TRBV12-3 or TRBV12-4 to TRBJ2-1; D is perhaps TRBD2 (5 bases). Trimming took 8 bases from V and 6 from J, leaving 14 bases between them. This CDR3 contains 13 residues. CDR3 coding DNA: TGTGCCAGCTGGAAGACTAATTTCAATGAGCAGTTCTTC. It yields the protein CASWKTNFNEQFF.

The chain has TRBV6-4 and TRBJ2-2, with D perhaps TRBD1 (6 bases). Looked up from germline, CDR1 is MRHNA and CDR2 is SNTAGT. CDR3 length: 17 residues. V dropped 11 bases and J dropped 2 bases, with 24 bases sitting between them. CDR3 sequence (DNA): TGTGCCCTCAGTTTGGGCAGGGGTGGGTCAAACACCGGGGAGCTGTTTTTT. This sequence encodes CALSLGRGGSNTGELFF.

The rearrangement links TRBV5-1 to TRBJ2-7; a weak D match, TRBD2 (6 bases). The germline V gene encodes CDR1 SGHRS and CDR2 YFSETQ. There are 14 residues in the CDR3. Trimming cost V 7 bases and J 0 bases, with 14 bases left between them. The CDR3 DNA sequence: TGCGCCAGCCGCCTGGGACTGAGCTCCTACGAGCAGTACTTC. This translates into CASRLGLSSYEQYF.

This clonotype was picked up many times. V and J are TRBV21-1 and TRBJ1-1. TRBV21-1 constitutes a pseudogene. The CDR3 is 12 residues long. The CDR3 DNA reads as TGTGCCAGCAGCAAAAGTGACACTGAAGCTTTCTTT. Its translation is CASSKSDTEAFF.

Here the CDR3 DNA reads TGTGCCAGCAGCGCTAGCGGGAACCAAGAGACCCAGTACTTC. Translation: CASSASGNQETQYF. The chain has TRBV21-1 and TRBJ2-5; TRBD2, the D gene given by the table, was not confirmed from the DNA. TRBV21-1 is given as a pseudogene. The CDR3 sequence is 14 residues long.

This rearrangement joins TRBV3-1 to TRBJ2-7; the D is unclear. V shed 3 bases and J shed 6 bases, with 9 bases lying between them. CDR3 length equals 12 residues. CDR1 is LGHDT, CDR2 YNNKEL, per germline (reference sequence). The CDR3 here is CASSHEGREQYF. The CDR3 nucleotides read TGTGCCAGCAGCCACGAAGGGCGCGAGCAGTACTTC.

The chain uses TRBV12-3 or TRBV12-4 and TRBJ1-4; the D is unclear. Trimming removed 6 bases at V and 8 bases at J, with 10 bases between. The CDR3 is made up of 12 amino acids. As DNA, the CDR3 is TGTGCCAGCAGCCTCTGGAGGGAAAAACTGTTTTTT. Amino acids: CASSLWREKLFF.

The J gene is TRBJ2-1, the V gene TRBV6-2 or TRBV6-3; the match to TRBD2 covers 10 bases. This CDR3 contains 17 residues. The germline gives CDR1 MNHEY, CDR2 SVGEGT. V trimming: 2 bases; J trimming: 9 bases; junction bases outside the gene matches: 13. The CDR3, as DNA: TGTGCCAGCAGTTACCCATTAGCGGGGGGTCCTAGTGGTGAGCAGTTCTTC. Translation: CASSYPLAGGPSGEQFF.

V usage is TRBV5-6 and J usage is TRBJ1-5; tentatively, D is TRBD1 (6 bases). The germline CDR1 and CDR2 sequences are SGHDT and YYEEEE. The CDR3 runs 17 residues. The V and J ends lost 0 bases and 5 bases respectively, with 18 bases between them. The CDR3 here is CASSLGPAGADDQPQHF. The CDR3, as DNA: TGTGCCAGCAGCTTGGGGCCGGCAGGGGCAGATGATCAGCCCCAGCATTTT.

The rearrangement joins TRBV6-2 or TRBV6-3 to TRBJ1-5; D is perhaps TRBD1 (6 bases). Trimming shortened V by 5 bases and J by 6 bases, and 14 bases separated the two germline ends. Germline V lookup: CDR1 MNHEY, CDR2 SVGEGT. CDR3 length equals 14 residues. In DNA form, the CDR3 reads TGTGCCAGCAGTGTCCACAGGGACGGTCAGCCCCAGCATTTT. Its protein is CASSVHRDGQPQHF.

The chain combines TRBV5-1 with TRBJ2-3; D call uncertain. Trimming stripped 2 bases from V and 4 bases from J, with 14 bases between. The CDR3 sequence is 15 residues long. The germline CDR1 and CDR2 sequences are SGHRS and YFSETQ. CDR3 nucleotide sequence: TGCGCCAGCAGCTTTAGTAGCTCGGGTTCAGATACGCAGTATTTT. It codes for CASSFSSSGSDTQYF.

The J gene is TRBJ2-5, the V gene TRBV12-3 or TRBV12-4; D gene unclear. This CDR3 region has 14 residues. V was pared by 8 bases and J by 4 bases, with 17 bases between. The CDR3 loop is CASRQSGQGETQYF. In DNA, the CDR3 is TGTGCCAGCCGCCAAAGTGGGCAAGGAGAGACCCAGTACTTC.

This clonotype has only a few counts. The rearrangement uses TRBV5-1 and TRBJ1-1, with unresolved D. The CDR3 sequence is 16 residues long. The ends were cut back, 0 bases at V and 4 bases at J, with 16 bases in the middle. CDR1 and CDR2 from the germline V gene are SGHRS and YFSETQ. CDR3: CASSLGGNFGSTEAFF. The CDR3 DNA reads as TGCGCCAGCAGCTTGGGCGGGAACTTTGGGAGCACTGAAGCTTTCTTT. Full variable domain (outside the CDR3, taken from reference TRBV5-1 and TRBJ1-1): KAGVTQTPRYLIKTRGQQVTLSCSPISGHRSVSWYQQTPGQGLQFLFEYFSETQRNKGNFPGRFSGRQFSNSRSEMNVSTLELGDSALYLCASSLGGNFGSTEAFFGQGTRLTVV.